In its sample, the clone carrying this TCR beta chain was seen once. Assay used: immunoSEQ multiplex PCR; TCRdb lists only in-frame clones, some missing. The sample has some 150,000 clones, roughly 90% seen once. The sample comes from a study of T cell responses to AZD1222 COVID-19 vaccine. V was clipped by 0 bases and J by 4 bases, with 10 bases between them. CDR1 and CDR2 from the germline V gene are SGDLS and YYNGEE. This CDR3 has 15 amino acids. The sequence was obtained from an adult in good health. The starting material was peripheral blood, obtained on day 0 of AZD1222 vaccination. V usage is TRBV9 and J usage is TRBJ2-2; D is perhaps TRBD2 (5 bases). CDR3 sequence: CASSVVVGSTGELFF. The CDR3 DNA sequence: TGTGCCAGCAGCGTAGTAGTGGGGAGCACCGGGGAGCTGTTTTTT.